Following are 10 T cell receptor beta chains from one sample sequenced in a study of T cells in women clearing cervical HPV infection. Generated by immunoSEQ multiplex PCR, the TCRdb table keeps only in-frame clones and is missing some. The sample data list roughly 30,000 clones. Sequenced material: blood buffy coat. Every receptor here comes from a woman aged 18-70 years with a cervical HPV16 infection that either progressed to CIN3+ or cleared (not recorded which).

Comments on this clone: The read ends 3 residues before the CDR3 terminus; that terminus is restored from the germline J gene. This chain uses TRBV14 with TRBJ2-7; D possibly uses TRBD1 or TRBD2 (6 bases each). CDR3 length: 13 residues. The V gene lost 1 base and the J gene lost 6 bases, with 10 bases spanning the gap. Germline V gives CDR1 SGHDN, CDR2 FVKESK. CDR3 DNA (partial): TGTGCCAGCAGCCAAGTACAGGGAGGCGAG. Its translation: CASSQVQGGE. The full CDR3 sequence reads CASSQVQGGEQYF.

The part of the CDR3 DNA that was read is TGTGCCAGCAGTTACTTGGCGGGGGGGCCTTATGAG. Translating gives CASSYLAGGPYE. In full, the CDR3 reads CASSYLAGGPYEQFF. The chain employs TRBV6-2 or TRBV6-3 and TRBJ2-1; the match to TRBD2 covers 9 bases. With the read ending 3 residues before the CDR3 end, the germline J gene is used to fill in that end. CDR3 length equals 15 residues. The V gene end was trimmed by 1 base and the J gene end by 8 bases; junction bases not matched to a gene: 6. Germline V gene lookup returns CDR1 MNHEY and CDR2 SVGEGT.

Notes on this clone: The sequenced fragment ends 3 residues before the CDR3 boundary, so the rest is inferred from the germline J gene. The rearrangement links TRBV18 to TRBJ1-3; the D is unclear. The CDR3 length is 14 residues. Looked up from germline, CDR1 is KGHSH and CDR2 is LQKENI. Trimming took 5 bases from V and 0 from J, leaving 8 bases between them. This chain's CDR3 is CASSGQLSGNTIYF. The covered CDR3 bases are TGTGCCAGCTCAGGGCAACTCTCTGGAAACACC.

Notes on this clone: The read terminates 3 residues before the CDR3 end, so the remaining end is supplied by the germline J gene. The rearrangement links TRBV7-6 to TRBJ1-5; 9 bases agree with TRBD1. With V trimmed by 1 base and J by 8 bases, 3 bases remained unmatched. Per the germline V gene, CDR1 is SGHVS and CDR2 is FNYEAQ. CDR3 length: 14 residues. The chain's CDR3 is CASSLEQGAKPQHF. The DNA read from the CDR3 is TGTGCCAGCAGCTTAGAACAGGGGGCGAAGCCC.

As regards this clone: The read finishes 3 residues shy of the CDR3 end, and the germline J gene is used to complete it. The J gene is TRBJ2-7, the V gene TRBV7-9; TRBD2 might be the D (6 bases). Trimming took 1 base from V and 2 from J, leaving 12 bases between them. The length of the CDR3 is 15 residues. Germline V gives CDR1 SEHNR, CDR2 FQNEAQ (reference sequence). This chain's CDR3 is CASSLVSGPTYEQYF. Incomplete CDR3 DNA: TGTGCCAGCAGCTTAGTGAGCGGGCCGACCTACGAG. The full variable domain, in which reference TRBV7-9 and TRBJ2-7 provide the parts outside the CDR3, is DTGVSQNPRHKITKRGQNVTFRCDPISEHNRLYWYRQTLGQGPEFLTYFQNEAQLEKSRLLSDRFSAERPKGSFSTLEIQRTEQGDSAMYLCASSLVSGPTYEQYFGPGTRLTVT.

The part of the CDR3 DNA that was read is TGCGCCAGCAGCGCGACTAGCGGGAGGGTAGAGACC. It is translated as CASSATSGRVET. The full CDR3 is CASSATSGRVETQYF. The chain links TRBV10-1 to TRBJ2-5, with 14 bases aligning to TRBD2. The read is 3 residues too short to cover the CDR3 end, so that end is filled in from the germline J gene. The CDR3 runs 15 residues. Germline lookup yields CDR1 WNHNN and CDR2 SYGVQD (reference sequence). The trim removed 6 bases at V and 4 bases at J, leaving 4 bases unmatched.

Concerning this clone: With the read ending 3 residues before the CDR3 end, the germline J gene is used to fill in that end. V is TRBV7-8 and J is TRBJ2-1; 9 bases match TRBD2. In germline, CDR1 is SGHVS, CDR2 FQNEAQ. V lost 5 bases to trimming and J lost 5 bases; unmatched junction nucleotides: 7. This CDR3 contains 15 residues. The CDR3 loop is CASSATTSGHNEQFF. The CDR3 bases that were read are TGTGCCAGCAGCGCCACCACTAGCGGGCACAATGAG.

Note on this clone: The read stops 3 residues short of the end of the CDR3; the missing end is completed from the germline J gene. The rearrangement joins TRBV10-3 to TRBJ1-3, with TRBD1 matching 7 bases. Trimming at V came to 10 bases and at J to 8 bases, leaving 11 bases not matched to a gene. Germline V gives CDR1 ENHRY, CDR2 SYGVKD. The CDR3 sequence is 13 residues long. CDR3 loop: CATTKDRADTIYF. The CDR3 DNA, read in part, is TGTGCCACCACTAAAGACAGGGCTGACACC.

With respect to this clone: The read is 3 residues too short to cover the CDR3 end, so that end is filled in from the germline J gene. The V call is TRBV30, the J call TRBJ2-3; D is unresolved. Germline CDR1 GTSNPN, CDR2 SVGIG (reference sequence). This CDR3 region has 14 residues. Trimming cost V 0 bases and J 0 bases, with 7 bases left between them. The CDR3 region is CAWSVLVSTDTQYF. Incomplete CDR3 DNA: TGTGCCTGGAGTGTACTTGTGAGCACAGATACG. Full variable domain (rest looked up from reference TRBV30 and TRBJ2-3): SQTIHQWPATLVQPVGSPLSLECTVEGTSNPNLYWYRQAAGRGLQLLFYSVGIGQISSEVPQNLSASRPQDRQFILSSKKLLLSDSGFYLCAWSVLVSTDTQYFGPGTRLTVL.

About this clone itself: The CDR3 end falls 3 residues outside the read, so it is completed with the germline J gene. The V and J genes are TRBV5-5 and TRBJ2-7; perhaps TRBD1 as D (6 bases). Trimming cost V 4 bases and J 2 bases, with 10 bases left between them. Germline V gene lookup returns CDR1 SGHKS and CDR2 YYEKEE (reference sequence). The CDR3 is 13 amino acids. The CDR3 loop is CASSTQGTYEQYF. CDR3 DNA (partial): TGTGCCAGCAGCACACAGGGTACCTACGAG. The full variable domain, its missing parts supplied by reference TRBV5-5 and TRBJ2-7, is DAGVTQSPTHLIKTRGQQVTLRCSPISGHKSVSWYQQVLGQGPQFIFQYYEKEERGRGNFPDRFSARQFPNYSSELNVNALLLGDSALYLCASSTQGTYEQYFGPGTRLTVT.